This is a list of T cell receptor beta chains from one sample in a study of blood T cell repertoires in COVID-19. Profiled with immunoSEQ multiplex PCR; TCRdb holds only in-frame clones, not every one. The profile shows a few hundred thousand clones, approximately 86% of them singletons. Sequenced material: PBMCs or T cells enriched from blood (not recorded which). Receptors were obtained from a woman aged 25 to 39 who had been exposed to COVID-19. CDR3s include the opening cysteine and the closing phenylalanine or tryptophan. Each record gives: J gene, clone size, D gene, V gene, CDR3 DNA, CDR3 protein. The D gene is left open where the match is weak. The size entry is marked missing in some rows and otherwise reads once, few, many or a size class.

TRBJ2-5 | - | TRBD2 | TRBV3-1/TRBV3-2 | TGTGCCAGCAGCCACCTAGCGGGGGGGTATGAGACCCAGTACTTC | CASSHLAGGYETQYF
TRBJ1-1 | - | - | TRBV15 | TGTGCCACCAGCAGAGACTCCGCGGGGAACACTGAAGCTTTCTTT | CATSRDSAGNTEAFF
TRBJ1-3 | - | - | TRBV30 | TGTGCCTGGAGGACCATACAGGGCGCGGGCTCTGGAAACACCATATATTTT | CAWRTIQGAGSGNTIYF
TRBJ1-6 | - | - | TRBV21-1 | TGTGCCAGCAGCAATGGGGGGAATTCACCCCTCCACTTT | CASSNGGNSPLHF
TRBJ1-2 | - | - | TRBV28 | TGTGCCAGCAGTTTAAGCGCGGGGGGCGTACAGAATTATGGCTACACCTTC | CASSLSAGGVQNYGYTF
TRBJ1-2 | - | - | TRBV7-8 | TGTGCCAGCAGCTTAGCATCAGGGTTTGGCTACACCTTC | CASSLASGFGYTF
TRBJ2-7 | - | TRBD1 | TRBV7-9 | TGTGCCAGCAGCAGGGACAGGGAGGGCGAGCAGTACTTC | CASSRDREGEQYF
TRBJ1-4 | - | TRBD1 | TRBV5-1 | TGCGCCAGCAGCTCTGGACAGGGGGTCGGTGTGGGGAGTAATGAAAAACTGTTTTTT | CASSSGQGVGVGSNEKLFF
TRBJ1-1 | - | - | TRBV30 | TGTGCCTGGAGTGTCCCGGGCACTGAAGCTTTCTTT | CAWSVPGTEAFF
TRBJ2-3 | once | - | TRBV5-1 | TGCGCCAGCAGCTTGCCTCGACAGGAATCCGGAGATACGCAGTATTTT | CASSLPRQESGDTQYF
TRBJ1-1 | - | - | TRBV2 | TGTGCCAGCAGCCAAGACAGGAACACTGAAGCTTTCTTT | CASSQDRNTEAFF
TRBJ1-6 | few | - | TRBV30 | TGTGCCTGGAGTGTAGGAGCGGGGTTTGATTCACCCCTCCACTTT | CAWSVGAGFDSPLHF
TRBJ1-4 | few | TRBD1 | TRBV3-1/TRBV3-2 | TGTGCCAGCAGCCAATGGGACAGGGGACGGGTTAATGAAAAACTGTTTTTT | CASSQWDRGRVNEKLFF
TRBJ2-7 | - | - | TRBV3-1/TRBV3-2 | TGTGCCAGCAGCCAAGTCGTCGGCGAGCAGTACTTC | CASSQVVGEQYF
TRBJ2-3 | - | - | TRBV3-1/TRBV3-2 | TGTGCCAGCAGCCGGGGCGAGGATACGCAGTATTTT | CASSRGEDTQYF
TRBJ1-2 | - | TRBD1 | TRBV24-1 | TGTGCCACCAGTGGCGGGTTGGGACAGGGAAACTATGGCTACACCTTC | CATSGGLGQGNYGYTF
TRBJ1-1 | once | TRBD1 | TRBV9 | TGTGCCAGCAGCCCTACCCGACAGGGCCCAAAGAACACTGAAGCTTTCTTT | CASSPTRQGPKNTEAFF
TRBJ1-6 | - | TRBD1 | TRBV7-2 | TGTGCCAGCAGCCGGACAGGGGGCTCCGCCTGGGGTAATTCACCCCTCCACTTT | CASSRTGGSAWGNSPLHF